This TCR beta chain was observed in a study of graft-versus-host responses after intestinal transplantation. About the study: The whole recipient group had anti-thymocyte globulin induction followed by tacrolimus and steroids for roughly three years. Overall study findings and caveats: Among circulating GvH clones, peak levels were associated with early post-transplant declines in HvG clones. Those patients showing graft-donor T cell macrochimerism displayed high graft-versus-host to host-versus-graft clonal ratios in allografts.

This CDR3 is 16 amino acids long. Trimming took 2 bases from V and 0 from J; bases not matched to a gene: 1. Germline V lookup: CDR1 SEHNR, CDR2 FQNEAQ (reference sequence). Assay used: immunoSEQ multiplex PCR; TCRdb lists only in-frame clones, some missing. The sample includes approximately 60,000 clones, approximately 91% seen only once; the top ten take 1.5% to 2%. A note on this clone: What it binds is unknown.

This receptor was obtained from a human donor who was the organ donor for an intestinal transplant. The genes are TRBV7-9 and TRBJ1-6; 7 bases fit TRBD1. The sequencing here drew on unstimulated CD8+ T cells sorted from spleen or lymph node cells, taken before transplant. CDR3 sequence reads: CASSLRTGSYNSPLHF. The CDR3 DNA reads TGTGCCAGCAGCTTACGGACAGGCTCCTATAATTCACCCCTCCACTTT.